This T cell receptor beta chain was captured in a study of T cell responses to AZD1222 COVID-19 vaccine. As for this clone: Its target is unknown.

V shed 4 bases, J shed 4 bases, and the junction held 9 bases outside the gene matches. The CDR3 has 16 residues. Germline V gives CDR1 LGHDT, CDR2 YNNKEL (reference sequence). Study observations and caveats: Most donors were white British, females outnumbered males, and clonal diversity was possibly underestimated.

Assay: immunoSEQ multiplex PCR; the TCRdb copy retains only in-frame clones and omits some. The sample lists 180,000 or so clones, 94% occurring once. Sequenced here: peripheral blood, sampled on day 0 of AZD1222 vaccination. The chain couples TRBV3-1 (or the pseudogene TRBV3-2) to TRBJ1-1; 10 nucleotides align to TRBD1. The receptor comes from an adult in good health. The CDR3 nucleotides are TGTGCCAGCAGCCCGACAGGGGGCGCTTCGAGCACTGAAGCTTTCTTT. The encoded protein is CASSPTGGASSTEAFF.